This TCR beta chain was identified in a study of Ad26.COV2.S vaccination and SARS-CoV-2 variants. The treatment is: approximately 18 received Ad26.COV2.S at low or high dose, single or two shots; about 5 received placebo; per-sample allocation not given. Following the first vaccine or placebo injection, samples were taken on day 63. Vaccination employed an Ad26 vector expressing the Wuhan-strain SARS-CoV-2 spike. V was shortened by 5 bases and J by 7 bases, with 18 bases between the two germline ends. This CDR3 is built from 14 residues. CDR1 and CDR2 from the germline V gene are MDHEN and SYDVKM. Data came from immunoSEQ multiplex PCR; TCRdb stores just in-frame clones and leaves some out. The sample contains some 340,000 clones, approximately 86% of which appear only once.

Sequenced material: peripheral blood, taken in a trial of Ad26.COV2.S vaccine versus placebo. The TCR comes from a person aged 18-65 years who received the Ad26.COV2.S COVID-19 vaccine or a placebo. The gene calls are TRBV28 and TRBJ2-7; D gene unclear. CDR3 protein: CASSTPPGPWEQYF. The CDR3 DNA sequence: TGTGCCAGCAGTACCCCCCCGGGCCCCTGGGAGCAGTACTTC.